Listed below are T cell receptor beta chains from one sample, sequenced in a study of Tregs in tolerant kidney transplant recipients. Only in-frame clones appear in the TCRdb table, and some are missing; sequencing was by immunoSEQ multiplex PCR. The table records some 100,000 clones, roughly 92% of them present only once. Source material: CD4+ T cells from blood. The source of these receptors is a human donor in good health. Each CDR3 is given without its conserved first and last residue. The D gene is left open where the match is weak. Part of the rows lack a size; the others show once, few, many or a class for expanded clones.

d_gene	v_gene	j_gene	abundance	CDR3aa
-	TRBV6-6	TRBJ1-1	-	ASSFSLNTEAF
-	TRBV18	TRBJ1-2	-	ASSLQSSNYGYT
TRBD1	TRBV14	TRBJ1-2	-	ASSQTYTGQGRVKGYT
TRBD1	TRBV2	TRBJ1-1	-	ASSDRGRNTEAF
TRBD2	TRBV18	TRBJ2-5	-	ASSPLAGEETQY
TRBD2	TRBV10-3	TRBJ2-5	-	AISETSGGAGRETQY
-	TRBV9	TRBJ1-1	-	ASSVVGGPQNTEAF
-	TRBV19	TRBJ1-1	-	ASSGAVEAF
TRBD1	TRBV2	TRBJ1-5	-	ASNRDRNQPQH
TRBD1	TRBV18	TRBJ1-2	-	ASSPGRLGQDRVI
-	TRBV10-1	TRBJ1-6	-	ASSEGLNNSPLH
-	TRBV20-1	TRBJ1-1	few	SHLRVTEAF
-	TRBV10-1	TRBJ1-3	-	ASSELPSGNTIY
-	TRBV5-1	TRBJ2-2	-	ASSVPPGRNTGELF
-	TRBV5-1	TRBJ2-7	-	ASRLHPSFYEQY
-	TRBV7-2	TRBJ2-7	once	ASTPPGGGFSYEQY
-	TRBV11-2	TRBJ1-6	few	ASSGGQGNSPLH
-	TRBV25-1	TRBJ2-7	once	ASSERVSSYEQY